This record looks at one TCR beta chain sequence and its context. Its cognate antigen has yet to be identified. Base qualities are not provided; no much larger clone lies one nucleotide away. The Quick-DNA Microprep Kit was used to extract genomic DNA from the sorted cells. TCRbeta DNA was amplified with the immunoSEQ hsTCRbeta kit following the manufacturer's protocol. TCRbeta libraries were sequenced on an Illumina MiSeq instrument. The authors' pipeline ran thus. After out-of-frame sequences were removed, some 2.1 million distinct TCRbeta sequences remained, averaging approximately 68,000 per individual. Each individual was scored using the number of 150 to 200 previously reported CMV-associated TCRbeta sequences that the individual carried and the total number of productive distinct TCRbeta sequences. A beta-binomial model was reimplemented in Python, and random forests from scikit-learn, run with default parameters, were trained on data from the US cohort. On the Belgian cohort, classifier performance was reported as the median AUC, along with percentile confidence intervals, across 10,000 bootstrap iterations. TCRdb took over this immuneACCESS table, retaining in-frame rearrangements with V and J assigned. Such tables are incomplete; in checked studies, under half of the missing clones stem from an unresolved V gene, and the remainder is unexplained. The DNA was the basis for D and trimming; V, J and clone size are from that table. The sample profile shows 65,000 to 95,000 clones; around 80% of them were found once. Of the sample, around 0.78% is held by the ten largest clones.

These data originate in a study of memory CD4+ T cells and cytomegalovirus serostatus (dated by TCRdb to between 2018 and 2021). At the level of the whole study: A total of 33 healthy Belgian adults, of whom 9 were CMV seropositive and 24 were CMV seronegative, were included in the cohort. To replicate a published TCR-based CMV serostatus classifier, the study sequenced CD4+ memory TCRbeta repertoires from a Belgian cohort whose cytomegalovirus serostatus was known.

Single viable CD3+CD4+CD8-CD45RO+ cells were sorted as memory CD4+ T cells on a FACSAria II. CMV serostatus was assessed using a Roche Elecsys assay, by which serum IgG against CMV pp150, pp28, p38 and p52 was detected. Following thawing, total CD4+ T cells were enriched through positive selection using CD4 magnetic microbeads. Samples originated from another study that specifically interrogated the CD4+ T cell memory repertoire. Peripheral blood mononuclear cells were isolated and cryopreserved following standard operating procedures; serum was stored at -80 °C. The staining relied on CD3-PerCP (BW264/56), CD4-APC (RPA-T4), CD45RO-PE (UCHT1) and CD8-Pacific Orange (3B5) antibodies, and Sytox blue was used to exclude non-viable cells. What the study reported, not specific to this receptor: Unlike the original study, which covered naive and memory CD4+ and CD8+ populations, the Belgian study sequenced only CD4+CD45RO+ memory cells. CMV serostatus prediction reached a median bootstrapped AUC of roughly 0.95 with the original framework and just over 0.9 with a US-trained random forest. The results were interpreted as suggesting that the CMV-associated TCR signature is largely present in the CD4+ memory repertoire. The original-framework classifier achieved a median bootstrapped AUC of around 0.95 with a 95% CI of 0.76-1.00 on the Belgian cohort. Of 164 previously reported CMV-associated TCRbeta sequences, about 68 appeared in the CD4+ memory repertoires, each in one to five individuals.

The CDR3 numbers 16 residues from cysteine through phenylalanine. Only CDR3 DNA is held: 48 bases, read in frame from base 1. V is reduced by 3 bases and J by 6 bases, leaving a spacing of 19 bases between them. CDR1 LGHNA and CDR2 YNFKEQ were looked up in the germline V gene. The TCR comes from an adult in good health and CMV-seronegative. Recombination connected TRBV4-2 to TRBJ2-3; the D gene is perhaps TRBD2, from 6 matching bases. The specimen sequenced was memory CD4+ T cells from blood. The DNA sequence is TGTGCCAGCAGCCAGGGACTGGGTTTCGACCACGATACGCAGTATTTT. Its coded protein is CASSQGLGFDHDTQYF.